A single sample gave rise to the 8 T cell receptor beta chains below, sequenced in a study of low-dose radiotherapy and immunotherapy resistance in tumors. Time point in this sample: before trial treatment. First-strand cDNA used TRAV- and TRBV-specific primers, covering alpha and beta chains. TCR amplification involved approximately 20 PCR cycles with a constant-region primer and V-primer adapter. Each CDR3 protein is one row after TCRdb ran MiXCR on the reads. The sample lists over 55,000 distinct CDR3 sequences, around a third occurring once. Sequenced material: PBMCs, taken before treatment. The receptors originated from a female donor with ovarian cancer.

This chain connects TRBV5-1 to TRBJ2-1; D tentatively reads TRBD1 or TRBD2 (7 bases each). CDR1 SGHRS and CDR2 YFSETQ come from the germline V gene. The CDR3 covers 15 residues. V lost 0 bases and J lost 8, with 15 bases in between. CDR3 protein: CASSLGQGGLDEQFF. DNA for the CDR3: TGCGCCAGCAGCTTGGGGCAGGGGGGGTTGGATGAGCAGTTCTTC.

This clonotype was seen many times. This chain connects TRBV12-3 or TRBV12-4 to TRBJ2-7, with D unresolved. Trimming stripped 3 bases from V and 5 bases from J, with 5 bases between. The CDR3 totals 11 residues. As DNA, the CDR3 is TGTGCCAGCAGTTTCTTGGACGAGCAGTACTTC. It codes for CASSFLDEQYF.

This clonotype was observed at least ten times. The chain is built from TRBV7-9 and TRBJ2-2; TRBD1 agrees at 8 bases. V trimming: 5 bases; J trimming: 6 bases; junction bases outside the gene matches: 5. The germline CDR1 and CDR2 sequences are SEHNR and FQNEAQ (reference sequence). The CDR3 length is 14 residues. CDR3 DNA sequence: TGTGCCAGCAGCCCCAGGGGGCTCTCCGGGGAGCTGTTTTTT. Encoded protein: CASSPRGLSGELFF.

The chain links TRBV5-1 to TRBJ1-1, with a weak D call TRBD1 (6 bases). Trimming cost V 1 base and J 5 bases, with 12 bases left between them. Germline V gives CDR1 SGHRS, CDR2 YFSETQ. This CDR3 has 14 amino acids. The CDR3 sequence: CASSLFGGRTEAFF. The CDR3 DNA follows: TGCGCCAGCAGCTTGTTCGGGGGGCGGACTGAAGCTTTCTTT.

This clonotype was observed a handful of times. The chain joins TRBV19 to TRBJ1-5; tentatively, D is TRBD1 (6 bases). Between the trimmed V and J ends, which lost 6 bases and 2 bases, there was a span of 8 bases. The germline CDR1 and CDR2 sequences are LNHDA and SQIVND (reference sequence). The CDR3 contains 13 residues. CDR3 sequence (DNA): TGTGCCAGTAGCCACAGGGGCAATCAGCCCCAGCATTTT. The encoded protein is CASSHRGNQPQHF.

This clonotype was detected many times. The gene calls are TRBV7-9 and TRBJ2-1, with D unclear. Germline CDR1 reads SEHNR; CDR2 reads FQNEAQ (reference sequence). The length of the CDR3 is 15 residues. Trimming shortened V by 2 bases and J by 2 bases, and 10 bases separated the two germline ends. The CDR3 sequence is CASSLRLVTYNEQFF. As DNA, the CDR3 is TGTGCCAGCAGCTTACGGCTAGTAACCTACAATGAGCAGTTCTTC.

This clonotype has only a few counts. The V call is TRBV18, the J call TRBJ2-6; 9 bases are shared with TRBD1. Germline CDR1 KGHSH, CDR2 LQKENI. Losses at the gene ends were 3 bases for V and 4 bases for J; bases not matched to a gene: 7. The CDR3 totals 17 residues. This CDR3 reads CASSPRTGASGANVLTF. The CDR3 DNA reads as TGTGCCAGCTCACCCCGGACAGGGGCTAGCGGGGCCAACGTCCTGACTTTC.

The sample holds many counts of this clonotype. CDR3 amino acids: CSAFRPGNNEQFF. The CDR3 bases are TGCAGTGCCTTTCGGCCAGGTAACAATGAGCAGTTCTTC. The V and J genes are TRBV20-1 and TRBJ2-1; D gene unclear. From germline, CDR1 is DFQATT and CDR2 SNEGSKA (reference sequence). Trimming took off 6 bases at V and 5 bases at J, with 14 bases between the two ends. CDR3 length: 13 residues.